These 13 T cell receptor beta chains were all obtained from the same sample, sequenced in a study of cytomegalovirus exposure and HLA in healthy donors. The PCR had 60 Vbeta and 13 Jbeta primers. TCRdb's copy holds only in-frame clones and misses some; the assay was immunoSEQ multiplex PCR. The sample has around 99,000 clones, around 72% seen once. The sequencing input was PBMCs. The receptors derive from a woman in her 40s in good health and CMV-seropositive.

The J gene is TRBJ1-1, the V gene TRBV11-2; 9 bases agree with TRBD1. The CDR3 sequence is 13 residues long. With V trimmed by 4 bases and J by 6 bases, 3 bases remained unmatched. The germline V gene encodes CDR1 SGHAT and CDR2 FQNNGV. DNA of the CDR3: TGTGCCAGCAGCTCAGACAGGGGGGCTGAAGCTTTCTTT. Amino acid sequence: CASSSDRGAEAFF.

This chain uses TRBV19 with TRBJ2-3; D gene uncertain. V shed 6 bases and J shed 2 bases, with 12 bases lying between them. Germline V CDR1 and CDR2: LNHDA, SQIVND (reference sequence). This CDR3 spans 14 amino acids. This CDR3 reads CASSPLLDTDTQYF. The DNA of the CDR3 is TGTGCCAGTAGCCCCCTCTTAGACACAGATACGCAGTATTTT.

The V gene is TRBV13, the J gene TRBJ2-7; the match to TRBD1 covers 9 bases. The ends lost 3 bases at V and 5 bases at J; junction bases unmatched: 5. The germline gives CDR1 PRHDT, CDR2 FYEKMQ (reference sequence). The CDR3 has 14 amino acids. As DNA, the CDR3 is TGTGCCAGCAGCTTGGGGGACAGGGTAAACGAGCAGTACTTC. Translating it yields CASSLGDRVNEQYF.

CDR3 bases: TGTGCCTGGAGTGTAGGAGAAAACACCATATATTTT. This encodes CAWSVGENTIYF. V gene TRBV30 combines with J gene TRBJ1-3, with unresolved D. Germline loops: CDR1 GTSNPN, CDR2 SVGIG (reference sequence). The CDR3 is made up of 12 amino acids. V lost 0 bases to trimming and J lost 6 bases, with 6 bases between them. The variable domain in full, completed from reference TRBV30 and TRBJ1-3, reads SQTIHQWPATLVQPVGSPLSLECTVEGTSNPNLYWYRQAAGRGLQLLFYSVGIGQISSEVPQNLSASRPQDRQFILSSKKLLLSDSGFYLCAWSVGENTIYFGEGSWLTVV.

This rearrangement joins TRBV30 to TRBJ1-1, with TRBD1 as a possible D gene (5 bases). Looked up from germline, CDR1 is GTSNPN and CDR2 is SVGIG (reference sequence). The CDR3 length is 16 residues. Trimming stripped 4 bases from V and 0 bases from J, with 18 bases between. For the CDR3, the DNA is TGTGCCTGGACCGGTGGGGGGATCCTGCTGAACACTGAAGCTTTCTTT. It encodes CAWTGGGILLNTEAFF.

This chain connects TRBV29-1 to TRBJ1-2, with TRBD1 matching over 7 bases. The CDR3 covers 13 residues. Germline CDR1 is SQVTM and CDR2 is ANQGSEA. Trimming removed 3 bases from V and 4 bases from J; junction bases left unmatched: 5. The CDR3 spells CSVEGRGFYGYTF. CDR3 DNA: TGCAGCGTTGAGGGCAGGGGGTTCTATGGCTACACCTTC.

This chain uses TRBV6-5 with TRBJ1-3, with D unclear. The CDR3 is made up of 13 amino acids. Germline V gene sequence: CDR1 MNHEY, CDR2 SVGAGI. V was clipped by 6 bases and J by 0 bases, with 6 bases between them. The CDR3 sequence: CASRENSGNTIYF. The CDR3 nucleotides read TGTGCCAGCAGAGAGAACTCTGGAAACACCATATATTTT.

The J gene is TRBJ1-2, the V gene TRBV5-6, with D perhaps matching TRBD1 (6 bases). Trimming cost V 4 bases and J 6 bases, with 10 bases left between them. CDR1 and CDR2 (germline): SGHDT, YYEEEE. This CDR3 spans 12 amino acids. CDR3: CASSLQGDGYTF. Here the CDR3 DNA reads TGTGCCAGCAGCCTACAGGGTGATGGCTACACCTTC.

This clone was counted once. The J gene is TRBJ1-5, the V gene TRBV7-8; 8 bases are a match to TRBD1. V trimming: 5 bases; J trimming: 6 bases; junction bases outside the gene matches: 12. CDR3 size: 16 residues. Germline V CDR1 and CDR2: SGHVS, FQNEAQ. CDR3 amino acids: CASSQARTGWGQPQHF. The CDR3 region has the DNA TGTGCCAGCAGCCAGGCCAGGACAGGGTGGGGTCAGCCCCAGCATTTT.

This CDR3 reads CASSQAGQGASTDTQYF. The CDR3 DNA is TGCGCCAGCAGCCAGGCCGGACAGGGGGCTAGCACAGATACGCAGTATTTT. The gene calls are TRBV4-3 and TRBJ2-3; 11 bases match TRBD1. CDR1 LGHNA and CDR2 YSLEER come from the germline V gene. The V segment lost 3 bases and the J segment 0 bases; nucleotides outside the gene matches: 5. The CDR3 covers 17 residues.

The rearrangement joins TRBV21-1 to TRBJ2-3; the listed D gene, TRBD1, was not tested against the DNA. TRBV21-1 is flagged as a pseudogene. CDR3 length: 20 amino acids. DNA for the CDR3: TGTGCCAGCAGCAAAGCGCGTTCAGGGGGCGACGAACACGGCACAGATACGCAGTATTTT. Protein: CASSKARSGGDEHGTDTQYF.

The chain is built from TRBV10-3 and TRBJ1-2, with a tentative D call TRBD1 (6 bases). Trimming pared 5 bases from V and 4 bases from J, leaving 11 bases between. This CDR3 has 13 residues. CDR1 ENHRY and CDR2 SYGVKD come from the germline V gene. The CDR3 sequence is CAISRQDAYGYTF. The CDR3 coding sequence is TGTGCCATCAGTAGACAGGACGCCTATGGCTACACCTTC.

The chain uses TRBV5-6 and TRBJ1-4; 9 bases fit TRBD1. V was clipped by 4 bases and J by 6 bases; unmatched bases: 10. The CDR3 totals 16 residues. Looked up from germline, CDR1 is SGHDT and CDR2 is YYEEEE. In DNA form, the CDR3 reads TGTGCCAGCAGCGCCGGGATGGGACAGGGACATGAAAAACTGTTTTTT. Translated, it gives CASSAGMGQGHEKLFF.